The rows below give T cell receptor beta chains drawn from one sample of a study of T cell responses to AZD1222 COVID-19 vaccine. The assay was immunoSEQ multiplex PCR, and TCRdb's table has in-frame clones only and misses some. The sample carries about 42,000 clones, about 91% recorded once. Sequencing used peripheral blood, obtained 28 days after the second AZD1222 dose. The receptors were sampled from an adult who received the AZD1222 COVID-19 vaccine. CDR3s include the opening cysteine and the closing phenylalanine or tryptophan. A D gene is named only where the DNA matches it firmly. Some rows have no size entry. The others give once, few or many, or a class for an expanded clone.

TRBV5-1	TRBD1	.	TRBJ1-6	CASSSRDRGNSPLHF	TGCGCCAGCAGCAGCCGGGACAGGGGTAATTCACCCCTCCACTTT
TRBV11-2	.	.	TRBJ2-5	CASSLVRVRQETQYF	TGTGCCAGCAGCTTAGTAAGGGTTAGGCAAGAGACCCAGTACTTC
TRBV12-3/TRBV12-4	.	.	TRBJ1-1	CASSFEGSYEAFF	TGTGCCAGCAGTTTTGAGGGCAGTTATGAAGCTTTCTTT
TRBV5-1	.	.	TRBJ2-5	CASSLTGLTQETQYF	TGCGCCAGCAGCTTGACGGGACTCACCCAAGAGACCCAGTACTTC
TRBV5-5	.	.	TRBJ1-5	CASSLRGGEHDSNQPQHF	TGTGCCAGCAGCCTTAGAGGTGGGGAGCATGATAGCAATCAGCCCCAGCATTTT
TRBV6-5	.	.	TRBJ1-1	CASSSGQSGEAFF	TGTGCCAGCAGTTCAGGACAGTCAGGTGAAGCTTTCTTT
TRBV11-3	.	.	TRBJ2-2	CASSLTGQNTGELFF	TGTGCCAGCAGCTTGACAGGACAGAACACCGGGGAGCTGTTTTTT
TRBV7-2	.	.	TRBJ1-1	CASRFLDSQAFF	TGTGCCAGCAGGTTTTTGGACTCACAAGCTTTCTTT
TRBV6-6	.	.	TRBJ1-3	CASSYYSSSSGNTIYF	TGTGCCAGCAGCTACTACTCAAGCAGCTCTGGAAACACCATATATTTT
TRBV5-1	.	.	TRBJ1-4	CASSLGWTVPNEKLFF	TGCGCCAGCAGCTTGGGTTGGACAGTGCCTAATGAAAAACTGTTTTTT
TRBV20-1	.	few	TRBJ2-5	CSATRDETQYF	TGCAGTGCTACTAGGGACGAGACCCAGTACTTC
TRBV4-3	.	.	TRBJ2-7	CASSQEAQVKTYEQYF	TGCGCCAGCAGCCAAGAGGCCCAGGTAAAAACCTACGAGCAGTACTTC
TRBV9	TRBD2	few	TRBJ2-7	CASSAGLAGFEQYF	TGTGCCAGCAGCGCCGGACTAGCGGGATTCGAGCAGTACTTC
TRBV15	.	.	TRBJ2-7	CATSRAGTTFYEQYF	TGTGCCACCAGCAGAGCCGGGACAACTTTCTACGAGCAGTACTTC
TRBV27	.	once	TRBJ2-3	CASSPGQRTDTQYF	TGTGCCAGCAGTCCCGGACAGCGCACAGATACGCAGTATTTT
TRBV27	.	.	TRBJ2-1	CASSSRTHNEQFF	TGTGCCAGCAGTTCCCGGACCCACAATGAGCAGTTCTTC